This passage covers 28 T cell receptor beta chains from one sample sequenced in a study of T cell responses to AZD1222 COVID-19 vaccine. Assay: immunoSEQ multiplex PCR; the TCRdb copy retains only in-frame clones and omits some. The repertoire holds approximately 100,000 clones, with about 93% as singletons. The material was peripheral blood, obtained on day 0 of AZD1222 vaccination. All receptors derive from an adult in good health.

The chain is built from TRBV2 and TRBJ2-3; TRBD1 is a possible D gene (6 bases). Germline V lookup: CDR1 SNHLY, CDR2 FYNNEI. This CDR3 is 11 amino acids long. Trimming stripped 6 bases from V and 5 bases from J, with 6 bases between. CDR3 amino acids: CASRQGDTQYF. Here the CDR3 DNA reads TGTGCCAGCAGACAGGGAGATACGCAGTATTTT.

The chain carries TRBV15 and TRBJ1-4; possible D gene TRBD1, 6 bases. The CDR3 length is 14 residues. With 4 bases removed from V and 8 bases from J, the gap between germline ends came to 14 bases. In germline, CDR1 is LNHNV, CDR2 YYDKDF (reference sequence). The CDR3 region is CATSTNRVREKLFF. As DNA, the CDR3 is TGTGCCACCAGCACAAACAGGGTTCGGGAAAAACTGTTTTTT.

Notes on this clone: A junction boundary mismatches the germline segment, possibly from a read error. This chain connects TRBV11-3 to TRBJ2-5, with a weak D call TRBD2 (6 bases). This CDR3 comprises 12 residues. The V gene's germline CDR1 is SGHNT and CDR2 YENEEA. The CDR3 sequence is CASSLGPRDLDF. In DNA, the CDR3 is TGTGCCAGCAGCTTAGGACCCCGGGACTTGGACTTC. The full variable domain, completed using reference TRBV11-3 and TRBJ2-5, is EAGVVQSPRYKIIEKKQPVAFWCNPISGHNTLYWYLQNLGQGPELLIRYENEEAVDDSQLPKDRFSAERLKGVDSTLKIQPAELGDSAVYLCASSLGPRDLDFGPGTRLLVL.

The rearrangement uses TRBV6-5 and TRBJ2-2; 9 bases map to TRBD1. The germline V gene encodes CDR1 MNHEY and CDR2 SVGAGI. The CDR3 runs 15 residues. Trimming took 8 bases from V and 6 from J; bases not matched to a gene: 10. Here the CDR3 reads CASSRTGALSGELFF. The CDR3 region has the DNA TGTGCCAGCTCGAGGACAGGGGCTCTTTCCGGGGAGCTGTTTTTT.

CDR3 amino acids: CASIEGARTNEKLFF. In DNA, the CDR3 is TGTGCCAGCATCGAGGGGGCGCGGACTAATGAAAAACTGTTTTTT. The V gene is TRBV2, the J gene TRBJ1-4, with 7 bases identical to TRBD1. The germline gives CDR1 SNHLY, CDR2 FYNNEI. V was pared by 7 bases and J by 2 bases, with 7 bases of the junction left unmatched. The CDR3 covers 15 residues.

The chain carries TRBV6-5 and TRBJ2-5, with TRBD2 as a possible D gene (5 bases). CDR1 is MNHEY and CDR2 is SVGAGI in the germline V gene. The CDR3 loop spans 14 amino acids. V gave up 7 bases and J gave up 1 base, with 13 bases separating them. The CDR3 loop reads CASTPAEAQETQYF. Written as DNA, the CDR3 is TGTGCCAGCACTCCAGCGGAGGCCCAAGAGACCCAGTACTTC.

This rearrangement joins TRBV7-9 to TRBJ2-5; maybe TRBD2 (5 bases). Trimming stripped 5 bases from V and 4 bases from J, with 8 bases between. This CDR3 contains 12 residues. CDR1 and CDR2 (germline): SEHNR, FQNEAQ (reference sequence). The CDR3 DNA reads TGTGCCAGCAGCCTACTAGGAGAGACCCAGTACTTC. Amino acids: CASSLLGETQYF.

The rearrangement joins TRBV7-2 to TRBJ1-1; D perhaps matches TRBD1 (6 bases). V lost 5 bases and J lost 4, with 17 bases in between. The CDR3 covers 15 residues. The V gene's germline CDR1 is SGHTA and CDR2 FQGNSA. CDR3 sequence: CASSPEQGLGTEAFF. In DNA, the CDR3 is TGTGCCAGCAGCCCCGAACAGGGATTGGGCACTGAAGCTTTCTTT.

This chain joins TRBV6-6 and TRBJ2-7, with TRBD1 as a possible D gene (6 bases). CDR3 length: 13 amino acids. Trimming left V 7 bases short and J 3 bases short, with 13 bases between. The germline V gene has CDR1 MNHNY and CDR2 SVGAGI (reference sequence). Here the CDR3 reads CASTTDSRYEQYF. CDR3 coding DNA: TGTGCCAGCACCACGGACAGCCGCTACGAGCAGTACTTC.

This chain links TRBV6-2 or TRBV6-3 with TRBJ1-1; D gene unclear. Trimming removed 5 bases from V and 3 bases from J, with 4 bases in between. Germline CDR1 is MNHEY and CDR2 is SVGEGT. CDR3 length equals 11 residues. The CDR3 DNA is TGTGCCAGCAGTACCTACACTGAAGCTTTCTTT. Its protein product is CASSTYTEAFF.

V gene TRBV30 combines with J gene TRBJ2-1; 15 bases agree with TRBD2. This CDR3 region has 14 residues. Unmatched junction bases numbered 2, after V lost 3 bases and J lost 8 bases. Per the germline V gene, CDR1 is GTSNPN and CDR2 is SVGIG (reference sequence). CDR3 residues: CAWRGLAGGDEQFF. DNA of the CDR3: TGTGCCTGGAGGGGACTAGCGGGAGGAGATGAGCAGTTCTTC.

This chain links TRBV6-5 with TRBJ2-7; D gene ambiguous. CDR3 length: 14 amino acids. The germline V gene has CDR1 MNHEY and CDR2 SVGAGI. The V gene lost 5 bases and the J gene lost 2 bases, with 13 bases spanning the gap. CDR3 nucleotide sequence: TGTGCCAGCAGTCGGCCCCAGAGCGCCTACGAGCAGTACTTC. Protein product: CASSRPQSAYEQYF.

This chain joins TRBV7-3 and TRBJ2-2, with D possibly matching TRBD2 (5 bases). Germline V lookup: CDR1 SGHTA, CDR2 FQGTGA. The ends were cut back, 5 bases at V and 1 base at J, with 8 bases in the middle. The CDR3 runs to 14 residues. CDR3 protein: CASSPGLNTGELFF. CDR3 nucleotides: TGTGCCAGCAGCCCCGGACTGAACACCGGGGAGCTGTTTTTT.

The chain has TRBV30 and TRBJ2-7, with 15 positions matching TRBD2. The trim removed 1 base at V and 5 bases at J, leaving 15 bases unmatched. This CDR3 contains 19 residues. Per germline, CDR1 GTSNPN and CDR2 SVGIG (reference sequence). CDR3 in amino acids: CAWSGTSGRAPALRDEQYF. The CDR3 DNA is TGTGCCTGGAGTGGGACTAGCGGGAGGGCCCCTGCACTTAGGGACGAGCAGTACTTC.

The chain carries TRBV15 and TRBJ2-7; D might be TRBD1 or TRBD2, each matching 6 bases. This CDR3 region has 10 residues. The ends were cut back, 3 bases at V and 10 bases at J, with 7 bases in the middle. In germline, CDR1 is LNHNV, CDR2 YYDKDF (reference sequence). CDR3 nucleotide sequence: TGTGCCACCAGCAGCGGGGGCCAGTACTTC. This sequence encodes CATSSGGQYF.

In DNA, the CDR3 is TGTGCCAGCAGCTCCGGACAGGAAGAGACCCAGTACTTC. This codes for CASSSGQEETQYF. The rearrangement joins TRBV11-2 to TRBJ2-5, with 7 positions matching TRBD1. CDR1 SGHAT and CDR2 FQNNGV come from the germline V gene. The CDR3 has 13 residues. J gave up 3 bases and V 4 bases, and 2 bases lay outside the gene matches.

The chain uses TRBV4-2 and TRBJ2-1, with D perhaps matching TRBD1 (6 bases). CDR3 length: 15 residues. Germline V gene sequence: CDR1 LGHNA, CDR2 YNFKEQ. Trimming pared 1 base from V and 7 bases from J, leaving 14 bases between. The CDR3 sequence is CASSQAAGDGNEQFF. For the CDR3, the DNA is TGTGCCAGCAGCCAAGCAGCAGGGGACGGAAATGAGCAGTTCTTC.

The chain recombines TRBV29-1 with TRBJ2-7, with a weak D call TRBD2 (5 bases). V gave up 5 bases and J gave up 3 bases, with 11 bases separating them. Germline V gives CDR1 SQVTM, CDR2 ANQGSEA. CDR3 length equals 12 residues. Here the CDR3 DNA reads TGCAGCGTTTTCCTCCGGGACTACGAGCAGTACTTC. Protein: CSVFLRDYEQYF.

V and J are TRBV30 and TRBJ2-1, with 8 bases fitting TRBD2. Germline CDR1 and CDR2: GTSNPN and SVGIG (reference sequence). The CDR3 has 15 residues. The V gene end was trimmed by 0 bases and the J gene end by 5 bases; junction bases not matched to a gene: 6. The CDR3 DNA follows: TGTGCCTGGAGTGTAGCCCTAGCGGGCCACAATGAGCAGTTCTTC. As protein: CAWSVALAGHNEQFF. Drawing the rest from reference TRBV30 and TRBJ2-1, the complete variable domain is SQTIHQWPATLVQPVGSPLSLECTVEGTSNPNLYWYRQAAGRGLQLLFYSVGIGQISSEVPQNLSASRPQDRQFILSSKKLLLSDSGFYLCAWSVALAGHNEQFFGPGTRLTVL.

V usage is TRBV4-2 and J usage is TRBJ2-2; no definite D call. The CDR3 contains 15 residues. CDR1 and CDR2 (germline): LGHNA, YNFKEQ. The V end was cut by 7 bases, the J end by 3 bases, with 15 bases between. For the CDR3, the DNA is TGTGCCAGCACCCCCAGAAGGGCGGACACCGGGGAGCTGTTTTTT. Its protein is CASTPRRADTGELFF.

The V and J genes are TRBV2 and TRBJ2-3; the D gene could be TRBD1 or TRBD2 (6 bases each). Germline lookup yields CDR1 SNHLY and CDR2 FYNNEI. The CDR3 runs to 13 residues. The ends were cut back, 10 bases at V and 0 bases at J, with 11 bases in the middle. The CDR3 spells CATQGTSTDTQYF. CDR3 in DNA: TGTGCCACCCAGGGGACTAGCACAGATACGCAGTATTTT.

V usage is TRBV4-3 and J usage is TRBJ2-7; TRBD2 matches at 7 bases. V shed 0 bases and J 1 base; nucleotides not matched to a gene: 6. Germline V gene lookup returns CDR1 LGHNA and CDR2 YSLEER. The CDR3 has 16 residues. The DNA of the CDR3 is TGCGCCAGCAGCCAAGATGTATGGGAGGGTTCCTACGAGCAGTACTTC. Amino acid sequence: CASSQDVWEGSYEQYF.

The gene calls are TRBV10-3 and TRBJ1-3; the D gene is possibly TRBD1 (6 bases). Trimming cost V 3 bases and J 0 bases, with 15 bases left between them. The germline V gene has CDR1 ENHRY and CDR2 SYGVKD. The CDR3 consists of 17 residues. CDR3 nucleotide sequence: TGTGCCATCAGTGACCCCCCACAGGGCTACTCTGGAAACACCATATATTTT. Encoded protein: CAISDPPQGYSGNTIYF.

The CDR3 DNA sequence: TGCGCCAGCAGCCATACGACAGGGAGGGGCACTGAAGCTTTCTTT. It specifies CASSHTTGRGTEAFF. This sequence joins TRBV4-1 and TRBJ1-1; TRBD1 agrees at 7 bases. Germline assignment: CDR1 MGHRA and CDR2 YSYEKL. The J segment lost 4 bases and the V segment lost 3 bases, leaving 8 bases of the junction unmatched. The CDR3 has 15 amino acids.

The gene calls are TRBV28 and TRBJ1-3; D not resolved. The CDR3 extends over 15 amino acids. Per the germline V gene, CDR1 is MDHEN and CDR2 is SYDVKM. Trimming pared 5 bases from V and 0 bases from J, leaving 11 bases between. The CDR3 loop is CASSVSQYSGNTIYF. In nucleotides, the CDR3 is TGTGCCAGCAGTGTCAGCCAATACTCTGGAAACACCATATATTTT.

J is TRBJ1-2 and V is TRBV7-6, with TRBD1 as a possible D gene (6 bases). The CDR3 covers 17 residues. The germline gives CDR1 SGHVS, CDR2 FNYEAQ. V lost 5 bases and J lost 1, with 20 bases in between. CDR3 sequence reads: CASSPMKRGEHNYGYTF. As DNA, the CDR3 is TGTGCCAGCAGCCCAATGAAAAGGGGGGAACATAACTATGGCTACACCTTC. The full variable domain, in which reference TRBV7-6 and TRBJ1-2 provide the parts outside the CDR3, is GAGVSQSPRYKVTKRGQDVALRCDPISGHVSLYWYRQALGQGPEFLTYFNYEAQQDKSGLPNDRFSAERPEGSISTLTIQRTEQRDSAMYRCASSPMKRGEHNYGYTFGSGTRLTVV.

This clone was counted only a few times. The chain carries TRBV19 and TRBJ1-4; the D is unclear. The CDR3 has 13 residues. V was shortened by 5 bases and J by 7 bases, with 11 bases between the two germline ends. Looked up from germline, CDR1 is LNHDA and CDR2 is SQIVND (reference sequence). CDR3 DNA sequence: TGTGCCAGTAGTCATCAGCACGGTGAAAAACTGTTTTTT. It specifies CASSHQHGEKLFF.

This chain joins TRBV6-2 or TRBV6-3 and TRBJ1-6; TRBD1 might be the D (5 bases). Trimming removed 4 bases from V and 8 bases from J, with 9 bases in between. The CDR3 extends over 13 amino acids. Germline values: CDR1 MNHEY, CDR2 SVGEGT. The CDR3, as DNA: TGTGCCAGCAGTTGGGGCCGAGATTCACCCCTCCACTTT. Its protein is CASSWGRDSPLHF.